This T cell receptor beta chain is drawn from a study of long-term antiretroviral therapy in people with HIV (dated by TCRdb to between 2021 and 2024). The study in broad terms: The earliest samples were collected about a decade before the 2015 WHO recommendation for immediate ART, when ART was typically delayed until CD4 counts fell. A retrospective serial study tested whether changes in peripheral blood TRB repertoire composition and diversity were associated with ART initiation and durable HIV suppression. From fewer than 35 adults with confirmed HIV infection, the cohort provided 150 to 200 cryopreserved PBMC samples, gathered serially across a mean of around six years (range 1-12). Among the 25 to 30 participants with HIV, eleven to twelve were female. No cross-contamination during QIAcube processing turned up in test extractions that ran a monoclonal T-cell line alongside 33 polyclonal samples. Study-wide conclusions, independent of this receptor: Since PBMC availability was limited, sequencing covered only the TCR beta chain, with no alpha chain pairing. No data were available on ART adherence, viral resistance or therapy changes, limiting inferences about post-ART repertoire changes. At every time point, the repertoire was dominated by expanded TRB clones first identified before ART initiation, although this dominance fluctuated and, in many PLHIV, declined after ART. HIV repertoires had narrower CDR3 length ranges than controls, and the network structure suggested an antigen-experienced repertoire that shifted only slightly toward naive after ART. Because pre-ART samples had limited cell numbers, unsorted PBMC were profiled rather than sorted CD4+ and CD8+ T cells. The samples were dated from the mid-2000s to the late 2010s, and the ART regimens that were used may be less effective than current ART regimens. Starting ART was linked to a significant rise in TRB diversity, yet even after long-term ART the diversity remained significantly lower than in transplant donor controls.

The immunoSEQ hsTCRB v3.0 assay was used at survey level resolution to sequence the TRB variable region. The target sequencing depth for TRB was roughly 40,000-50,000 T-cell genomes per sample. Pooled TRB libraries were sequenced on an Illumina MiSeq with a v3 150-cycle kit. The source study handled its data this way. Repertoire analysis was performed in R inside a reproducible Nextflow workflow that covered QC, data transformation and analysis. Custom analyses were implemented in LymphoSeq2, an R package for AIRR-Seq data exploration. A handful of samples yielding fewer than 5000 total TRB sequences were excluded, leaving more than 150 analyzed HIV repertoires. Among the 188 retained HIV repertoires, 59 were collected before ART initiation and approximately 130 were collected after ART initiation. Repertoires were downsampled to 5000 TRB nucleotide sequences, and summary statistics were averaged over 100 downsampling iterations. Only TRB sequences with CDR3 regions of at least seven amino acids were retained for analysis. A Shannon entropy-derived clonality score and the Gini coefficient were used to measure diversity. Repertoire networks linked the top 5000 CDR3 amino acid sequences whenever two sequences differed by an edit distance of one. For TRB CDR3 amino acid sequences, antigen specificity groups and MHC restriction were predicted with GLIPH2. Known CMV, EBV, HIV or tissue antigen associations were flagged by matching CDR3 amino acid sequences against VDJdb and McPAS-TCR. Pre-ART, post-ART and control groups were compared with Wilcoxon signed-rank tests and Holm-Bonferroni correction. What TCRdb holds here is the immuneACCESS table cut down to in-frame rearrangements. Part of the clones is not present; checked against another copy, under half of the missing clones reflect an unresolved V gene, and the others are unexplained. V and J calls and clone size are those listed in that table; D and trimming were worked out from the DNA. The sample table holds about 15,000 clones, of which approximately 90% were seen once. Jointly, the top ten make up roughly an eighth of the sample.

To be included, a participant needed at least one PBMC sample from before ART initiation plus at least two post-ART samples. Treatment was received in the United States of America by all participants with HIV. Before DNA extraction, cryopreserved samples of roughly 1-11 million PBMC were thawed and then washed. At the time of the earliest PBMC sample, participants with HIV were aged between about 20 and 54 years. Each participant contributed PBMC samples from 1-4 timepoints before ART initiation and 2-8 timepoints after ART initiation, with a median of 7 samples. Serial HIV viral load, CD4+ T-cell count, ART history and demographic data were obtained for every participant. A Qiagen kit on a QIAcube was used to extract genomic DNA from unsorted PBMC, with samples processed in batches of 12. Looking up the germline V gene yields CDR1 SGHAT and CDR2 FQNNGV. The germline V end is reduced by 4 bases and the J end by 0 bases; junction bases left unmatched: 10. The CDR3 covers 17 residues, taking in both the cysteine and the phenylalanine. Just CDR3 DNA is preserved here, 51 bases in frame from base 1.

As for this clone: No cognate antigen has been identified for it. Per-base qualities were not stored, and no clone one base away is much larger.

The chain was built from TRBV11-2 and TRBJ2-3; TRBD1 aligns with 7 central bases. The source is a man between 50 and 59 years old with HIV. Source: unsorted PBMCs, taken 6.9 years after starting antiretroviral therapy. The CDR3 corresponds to CASSSGGATTSTDTQYF. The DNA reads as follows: TGTGCCAGCAGCTCAGGGGGAGCCACCACTAGCACAGATACGCAGTATTTT. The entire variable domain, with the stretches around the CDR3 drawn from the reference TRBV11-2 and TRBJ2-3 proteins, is EAGVAQSPRYKIIEKRQSVAFWCNPISGHATLYWYQQILGQGPKLLIQFQNNGVVDDSQLPKDRFSAERLKGVDSTLKIQPAKLEDSAVYLCASSSGGATTSTDTQYFGPGTRLTVL.